This T cell receptor beta chain is from a study of prognosis after radiotherapy for stage I lung cancer. Turning to the study itself: Some 15 patients had newly diagnosed primary stage I lung tumors, and five had oligometastatic NSCLC after surgical resection of the primary tumor.

The CDR3 is made up of 16 amino acids. Germline V gene lookup returns CDR1 SGHTA and CDR2 FQGTGA. The study amplified the TCR beta CDR3 region from genomic DNA. This amplification was carried out by two rounds of multiplex PCR. Individual primers that were specific to each TRBV and TRBJ gene served in first-round PCR. TCRdb reanalysed the multiplex PCR reads using MiXCR and keeps one entry per CDR3 protein. The sample has 25,000 to 30,000 distinct CDR3 sequences; roughly two fifths are singletons. As to this clonotype: This may be a read error, as it is one base from a much larger clone.

The origin of this receptor is a donor over 45 with non-small cell lung cancer. The V call is TRBV7-3, the J call TRBJ2-3, with 10 bases that match TRBD2. This sample comprised PBMCs, obtained before or after stereotactic body radiation therapy (not recorded which). Here the CDR3 reads CDSSQPHSGGSDTQYF. Here the CDR3 DNA reads TGTGACAGCAGCCAACCTCATAGCGGGGGGTCAGATACGCAGTATTTT.